This is a list of T cell receptor beta chains from one sample in a study of blood T cells in healthy people across ages. TCRdb recomputed calls from the 5' RACE reads with MiXCR, one row per CDR3 protein. The sample lists about 1.8 million distinct CDR3 sequences, 49% occurring once. The specimen was blood. Receptors were obtained from a woman aged 40 to 55 in good health. CDR3s include the opening cysteine and the closing phenylalanine or tryptophan. Each record gives: clone size, V gene, J gene, D gene, CDR3 protein. D genes are given only for firm matches. Size tells how often a clone was seen (once, few, many) or the class of an expanded clone, and some rows leave it out.

clone size: .; V gene: TRBV7-2; J gene: TRBJ2-1; D gene: .; CDR3 protein: CASSRPSPNYNEQFF
clone size: .; V gene: TRBV6-1; J gene: .; D gene: .; CDR3 protein: CASSEVKGVYEQYF
clone size: .; V gene: TRBV2; J gene: TRBJ2-1; D gene: TRBD2; CDR3 protein: CASSVRSGGAYNEQFF
clone size: once; V gene: TRBV7-3; J gene: TRBJ1-2; D gene: .; CDR3 protein: CASSSIPRQGYTF
clone size: .; V gene: TRBV27; J gene: TRBJ2-3; D gene: TRBD1; CDR3 protein: CASRPGTGFRDTQYF
clone size: .; V gene: TRBV28; J gene: TRBJ2-6; D gene: TRBD1; CDR3 protein: CASSLPFRTRDRVRISSGANVLTF
clone size: .; V gene: TRBV27; J gene: TRBJ2-7; D gene: .; CDR3 protein: CTSSLSGLSYEQYF
clone size: few; V gene: TRBV20-1; J gene: TRBJ2-1; D gene: TRBD2; CDR3 protein: CSGRGGHEQFF
clone size: .; V gene: TRBV29-1; J gene: TRBJ2-3; D gene: .; CDR3 protein: CSVTVTSTDTQYF
clone size: .; V gene: TRBV2; J gene: .; D gene: .; CDR3 protein: CASSEGRASYEQYF
clone size: few; V gene: TRBV15; J gene: TRBJ2-1; D gene: TRBD2; CDR3 protein: CATSALGGGYNEQFF
clone size: .; V gene: TRBV7-2; J gene: TRBJ1-5; D gene: TRBD1; CDR3 protein: CASSLPGQGQPQHF
clone size: .; V gene: TRBV4-3; J gene: TRBJ2-7; D gene: .; CDR3 protein: CASSQDMMARVRNEQYF
clone size: .; V gene: TRBV4-1; J gene: TRBJ1-6; D gene: .; CDR3 protein: CASSQDTRSSYNSPLHF
clone size: .; V gene: TRBV5-5; J gene: TRBJ2-7; D gene: .; CDR3 protein: CASSLERGVMYEQYF
clone size: .; V gene: TRBV28; J gene: TRBJ2-3; D gene: TRBD2; CDR3 protein: CASSTSGASGGETDTQYF
clone size: .; V gene: TRBV20-1; J gene: TRBJ2-3; D gene: TRBD2; CDR3 protein: CSARTQRGGPLDTQYF
clone size: .; V gene: TRBV29-1; J gene: TRBJ1-1; D gene: .; CDR3 protein: CSVEEGWEEMNTEAFF
clone size: .; V gene: TRBV18; J gene: TRBJ1-1; D gene: .; CDR3 protein: CASSPQGLDTEAFF
clone size: many; V gene: TRBV27; J gene: TRBJ2-7; D gene: .; CDR3 protein: CASSLSGDSYEQYF
clone size: .; V gene: TRBV20-1; J gene: TRBJ2-5; D gene: .; CDR3 protein: CSARFGEETQYF
clone size: .; V gene: TRBV7-8; J gene: TRBJ2-7; D gene: TRBD1; CDR3 protein: CASSLVDRDYEQYF
clone size: many; V gene: TRBV4-3; J gene: TRBJ2-6; D gene: TRBD1; CDR3 protein: CASSLRDRLSSGANVLTF
clone size: .; V gene: TRBV29-1; J gene: TRBJ1-4; D gene: .; CDR3 protein: CSVSGGGTLLEKLFF
clone size: few; V gene: TRBV4-1; J gene: TRBJ2-5; D gene: .; CDR3 protein: CASSQGGQPQETQYF
clone size: few; V gene: TRBV20-1; J gene: TRBJ2-4; D gene: TRBD1; CDR3 protein: CSAGRDRGRNIQYF
clone size: few; V gene: TRBV7-2; J gene: TRBJ2-3; D gene: .; CDR3 protein: CASSPHSVFPATQYF
clone size: few; V gene: TRBV5-1; J gene: TRBJ2-5; D gene: .; CDR3 protein: CASSSDPGGAETQYF
clone size: few; V gene: TRBV29-1; J gene: TRBJ1-2; D gene: .; CDR3 protein: CSVGVREPGYGYTF
clone size: .; V gene: TRBV7-8; J gene: TRBJ2-5; D gene: .; CDR3 protein: CASSLAPGPQGETQYF
clone size: .; V gene: TRBV5-1; J gene: TRBJ1-1; D gene: .; CDR3 protein: CACSLNDRLTEAFF
clone size: .; V gene: TRBV7-2; J gene: TRBJ1-2; D gene: .; CDR3 protein: CASSRTDHLTF
clone size: .; V gene: TRBV5-1; J gene: .; D gene: .; CDR3 protein: CASSGSGGRETQYF
clone size: .; V gene: TRBV11-2; J gene: TRBJ2-5; D gene: TRBD2; CDR3 protein: CASSSGGGPGQTQYF